One and the same sample provided the 30 T cell receptor beta chains below, sequenced in a study of CD8 T cells in ankylosing spondylitis. TCRdb analysed the 5' RACE reads with MiXCR anew, one entry per CDR3 protein. The sample includes approximately 35,000 distinct CDR3 sequences, about an eighth of them seen just once. The specimen was synovial fluid, either unsorted or a sorted T cell fraction (not recorded which). All receptors come from a male donor with ankylosing spondylitis.

The V and J genes are TRBV6-5 and TRBJ2-7; 7 nucleotides line up with TRBD2. The CDR3 length is 18 residues. Germline lookup yields CDR1 MNHEY and CDR2 SVGAGI. The V segment lost 0 bases and the J segment 4 bases; nucleotides outside the gene matches: 15. CDR3 DNA sequence: TGTGCCAGCAGTTACTCGGAAAGGGGACTGACTAGCTGGTACGAGCAGTACTTC. This gives the protein CASSYSERGLTSWYEQYF.

The chain couples TRBV30 to TRBJ1-2; 7 positions match TRBD1. Germline CDR1 GTSNPN, CDR2 SVGIG (reference sequence). The V and J ends lost 5 bases and 0 bases, in that order; junction bases with no gene match: 6. The CDR3 length is 14 residues. The CDR3 DNA reads TGTGCCTGGGATACGGACAGGACTAACTATGGCTACACCTTC. Translating it yields CAWDTDRTNYGYTF.

This clonotype has a count of ten or more. V and J are TRBV5-3 and TRBJ2-5; 7 positions agree with TRBD1. TRBV5-3 is an open reading frame whose function is uncertain. The ends lost 0 bases at V and 4 bases at J; junction bases unmatched: 0. CDR3 length: 13 residues. The CDR3 DNA reads TGTGCCAGAAGCTTGGGACAGGGAGAGACCCAGTACTTC. This translates into CARSLGQGETQYF.

This rearrangement joins TRBV19 to TRBJ2-1; TRBD1 or TRBD2 may be the D gene (5 bases each). This CDR3 is 14 amino acids long. Germline V lookup: CDR1 LNHDA, CDR2 SQIVND (reference sequence). V lost 3 bases and J lost 8, with 14 bases in between. The CDR3 DNA sequence: TGTGCCAGTAGTATGGGGACCTCAAGGGATGAGCAGTTCTTC. It translates to CASSMGTSRDEQFF. The full variable domain, rest sourced from reference TRBV19 and TRBJ2-1, is DGGITQSPKYLFRKEGQNVTLSCEQNLNHDAMYWYRQDPGQGLRLIYYSQIVNDFQKGDIAEGYSVSREKKESFPLTVTSAQKNPTAFYLCASSMGTSRDEQFFGPGTRLTVL.

The rearrangement links TRBV5-8 to TRBJ1-5; tentatively, D is TRBD1 (6 bases). Germline V CDR1 and CDR2: SGHTS, YDEGEE. The V end was cut by 2 bases, the J end by 4 bases, with 13 bases between. This CDR3 spans 15 amino acids. The CDR3 DNA reads as TGTGCCAGCAGCTTCGGCAGGGGAAGGAATCAGCCCCAGCATTTT. It translates to CASSFGRGRNQPQHF.

This clonotype was detected only a few times. The V and J genes are TRBV4-2 and TRBJ2-2, with 7 bases lining up with TRBD2. The CDR3 contains 21 residues. The V gene's germline CDR1 is LGHNA and CDR2 YNFKEQ. V lost 3 bases, J lost 3 bases, and 22 bases stayed unmatched. The CDR3 is CASSHIRGRLETSPHTGELFF. The DNA for the CDR3 is TGTGCCAGCAGCCATATACGGGGGAGACTTGAGACTAGCCCCCACACCGGGGAGCTGTTTTTT.

This clonotype was detected ten times or more. This chain uses TRBV18 with TRBJ2-1, with 11 nucleotides matching TRBD1. The CDR3 loop spans 16 amino acids. Germline CDR1 KGHSH, CDR2 LQKENI. With V trimmed by 0 bases and J by 4 bases, 2 bases remained unmatched. CDR3 DNA sequence: TGTGCCAGCTCACCACCGGACAGGGGGCCTTACAATGAGCAGTTCTTC. This codes for CASSPPDRGPYNEQFF.

The table lists this clonotype with a few counts. The chain recombines TRBV18 with TRBJ2-4; D unclear. Germline assignment: CDR1 KGHSH and CDR2 LQKENI. This CDR3 contains 17 residues. Trimming removed 1 base from V and 0 bases from J, with 13 bases in between. The CDR3 protein is CASSPLAYSLAKNIQYF. DNA of the CDR3: TGTGCCAGCTCACCACTGGCCTATTCATTAGCCAAAAACATTCAGTACTTC.

Ten or more counts support this clonotype. V gene TRBV20-1 combines with J gene TRBJ2-7; D might be TRBD2 (7 bases). The CDR3 loop spans 13 amino acids. V shed 6 bases and J shed 3 bases, with 15 bases lying between them. Germline values: CDR1 DFQATT, CDR2 SNEGSKA (reference sequence). CDR3 amino acids: CSARGGLDYEQYF. The CDR3 DNA reads as TGCAGTGCAAGGGGGGGCTTGGACTACGAGCAGTACTTC.

This clonotype has only a few counts. The V call is TRBV6-5, the J call TRBJ2-1; 10 bases are shared with TRBD1. Germline V CDR1 and CDR2: MNHEY, SVGAGI. V gave up 4 bases and J gave up 8 bases; unmatched junction bases: 8. This CDR3 is built from 15 residues. The CDR3 is CASSLEDRGFDEQFF. CDR3 bases: TGTGCCAGCAGTTTGGAGGACAGGGGGTTCGATGAGCAGTTCTTC.

This clonotype was counted at least ten times. This chain connects TRBV11-1 to TRBJ1-2, with D tentatively TRBD1 (6 bases). The CDR3 spans 18 residues. Per germline, CDR1 SGHAT and CDR2 FQDESV (reference sequence). V lost 4 bases and J 3 bases, leaving 24 bases between the germline ends. The CDR3 bases are TGTGCCAGCAGCTCAATGAACACCGCGCAGGGGCCGGACTATGGCTACACCTTC. This sequence encodes CASSSMNTAQGPDYGYTF.

The chain joins TRBV12-1 to TRBJ2-2; TRBD1, as called in the table, went unchecked against the DNA. TRBV12-1 is a documented pseudogene. CDR3 length: 18 residues. The CDR3 sequence: CAISPSLRGRMYTGELFF. Written as DNA, the CDR3 is TGTGCCATCAGCCCAAGCCTCAGGGGGCGGATGTACACCGGGGAGCTGTTTTTT.

This clonotype appeared many times. The genes are TRBV11-2 and TRBJ2-5; D possibly corresponds to TRBD2 (5 bases). Germline CDR1 and CDR2: SGHAT and FQNNGV. V was cut by 4 bases and J by 4 bases, with 13 bases left in between. The CDR3 extends over 14 amino acids. CDR3: CASSSWTGRETQYF. For the CDR3, the DNA is TGTGCCAGCAGCTCCTGGACTGGGAGAGAGACCCAGTACTTC.

This clonotype showed up just a few times. The chain has TRBV9 and TRBJ1-1; TRBD1 aligns across 9 bases. After removal of 4 bases from V and 3 bases from J, the junction contained 7 bases not matched to a gene. Germline V gives CDR1 SGDLS, CDR2 YYNGEE. The CDR3 totals 15 residues. The CDR3 DNA reads as TGTGCCAGCAGCTTCTCTCGGGACAGGGACACTGAAGCTTTCTTT. This gives the protein CASSFSRDRDTEAFF.

This clonotype has only a few counts. The chain's CDR3 is CSSNSGTNTEAFF. The CDR3 coding sequence is TGCAGTTCCAATTCGGGGACTAACACTGAAGCTTTCTTT. The gene calls are TRBV20-1 and TRBJ1-1, with a tentative D call TRBD1 (5 bases). The CDR3 consists of 13 residues. Deletions cut 8 bases from V and 2 bases from J, with 15 bases between. Germline lookup yields CDR1 DFQATT and CDR2 SNEGSKA (reference sequence).

There are a few counts of this clonotype. This chain joins TRBV13 and TRBJ2-5; D is undetermined. The CDR3 contains 14 residues. The germline V gene has CDR1 PRHDT and CDR2 FYEKMQ (reference sequence). The V and J ends lost 2 bases and 1 base respectively, with 8 bases between them. The CDR3 DNA is TGTGCCAGCAGCTTAAGGCGAGGCCAAGAGACCCAGTACTTC. As protein: CASSLRRGQETQYF.

In its sample, this clonotype is medium-sized. The genes are TRBV4-3 and TRBJ1-1; D call uncertain. CDR1 LGHNA and CDR2 YSLEER come from the germline V gene. CDR3 length equals 12 residues. Trimming stripped 2 bases from V and 6 bases from J, with 7 bases between. DNA for the CDR3: TGCGCCAGCAGCCAATTTGGGGCTGAAGCTTTCTTT. The encoded protein is CASSQFGAEAFF.

This clonotype was counted between two and nine times. This chain connects TRBV20-1 to TRBJ1-1; TRBD1 might be the D (5 bases). Germline V gives CDR1 DFQATT, CDR2 SNEGSKA (reference sequence). This CDR3 is built from 9 residues. V lost 6 bases and J lost 13, with 12 bases in between. CDR3 in DNA: TGCAGTGCAGCAGGGTATGGTTTCTTT. Amino acid sequence: CSAAGYGFF.

This chain links TRBV29-1 with TRBJ1-2, with 9 bases identical to TRBD1. This CDR3 is built from 13 residues. V trimming: 7 bases; J trimming: 4 bases; junction bases outside the gene matches: 7. The germline V gene encodes CDR1 SQVTM and CDR2 ANQGSEA. In nucleotides, the CDR3 is TGCAGCGGGGGGGGACAGGGAACCTATGGCTACACCTTC. Translated: CSGGGQGTYGYTF.

In this sample, this clonotype turned up many times. The CDR3 DNA is TGTGCCAGCAGTTACTCTATTTTCAGACTCCAGGGAGAGCAGTACTTC. Protein product: CASSYSIFRLQGEQYF. The chain links TRBV6-5 to TRBJ2-7, with TRBD1 as a possible D gene (5 bases). Germline loops: CDR1 MNHEY, CDR2 SVGAGI. Trimming shortened V by 0 bases and J by 7 bases, and 19 bases separated the two germline ends. This CDR3 spans 16 amino acids.

This clonotype was observed a handful of times. This chain joins TRBV7-9 and TRBJ2-7; no definite D call. CDR3 length equals 11 residues. The V gene's germline CDR1 is SEHNR and CDR2 FQNEAQ (reference sequence). Trimming took off 5 bases at V and 7 bases at J, with 9 bases between the two ends. The CDR3 sequence: CASSRLREQYF. CDR3 DNA: TGTGCCAGCAGCCGCCTTCGGGAGCAGTACTTC.

The chain recombines TRBV20-1 with TRBJ2-7, with 8 positions matching TRBD2. V shed 6 bases, J shed 4 bases, and the junction held 8 bases outside the gene matches. Germline V lookup: CDR1 DFQATT, CDR2 SNEGSKA (reference sequence). The CDR3 spans 13 residues. CDR3 sequence (DNA): TGCAGTGCCCGTCCCGGGACTAGTTACGAGCAGTACTTC. This gives the protein CSARPGTSYEQYF.

The rearrangement joins TRBV4-3 to TRBJ2-1; 10 bases fit TRBD2. CDR1 and CDR2 from the germline V gene are LGHNA and YSLEER. J lost 2 bases, V lost 1 base, and 2 bases had no gene match. This CDR3 comprises 16 residues. CDR3 protein: CASSQVAGGTYNEQFF. The CDR3 DNA sequence: TGCGCCAGCAGCCAAGTAGCGGGAGGAACCTACAATGAGCAGTTCTTC.

This rearrangement joins TRBV2 to TRBJ2-1; perhaps TRBD1 as D (5 bases). Trimming left V 7 bases short and J 10 bases short, with 17 bases between. Germline CDR1 SNHLY, CDR2 FYNNEI. There are 13 residues in the CDR3. In DNA form, the CDR3 reads TGTGCCAGCACCGGGTTCGGATACAGGGAGCAGTTCTTC. Its protein product is CASTGFGYREQFF.

The V and J genes are TRBV4-3 and TRBJ1-6, with D possibly being TRBD1 (5 bases). Germline CDR1 reads LGHNA; CDR2 reads YSLEER. The CDR3 sequence is 13 residues long. V gave up 4 bases and J gave up 8 bases, with 9 bases separating them. CDR3 sequence reads: CASSRGGDSPLHF. The CDR3 region has the DNA TGCGCCAGCAGCCGAGGAGGGGATTCACCCCTCCACTTT.

CDR3 sequence reads: CASSTGRAEQYF. Written as DNA, the CDR3 is TGTGCCAGCAGCACGGGGCGAGCCGAGCAGTACTTC. The chain links TRBV7-9 to TRBJ2-7; D may correspond to TRBD1 or TRBD2 (5 bases each). Germline-derived CDR1 and CDR2 are SEHNR and FQNEAQ (reference sequence). Trimming shortened V by 5 bases and J by 6 bases, and 11 bases separated the two germline ends. The CDR3 is made up of 12 amino acids.

This clonotype occurred many times. The gene calls are TRBV9 and TRBJ2-1, with 10 positions matching TRBD2. Germline V gene data show CDR1 as SGDLS and CDR2 as YYNGEE. V lost 2 bases to trimming and J lost 6 bases; unmatched junction nucleotides: 5. The CDR3 is made up of 15 amino acids. CDR3 region: CASSVGSGGPNEQFF. The CDR3 DNA reads as TGTGCCAGCAGCGTGGGTAGCGGGGGGCCCAATGAGCAGTTCTTC.

This clonotype was picked up a small number of times. The rearrangement joins TRBV3-1 to TRBJ2-3; 10 bases map to TRBD2. Germline trimming cut 3 bases from V and 2 bases from J; bases unmatched to any gene: 5. Germline V gene lookup returns CDR1 LGHDT and CDR2 YNNKEL (reference sequence). The CDR3 runs to 16 residues. CDR3 amino acids: CASSHLAGAYTDTQYF. CDR3 nucleotide sequence: TGTGCCAGCAGCCATCTAGCGGGGGCCTACACAGATACGCAGTATTTT.

The chain links TRBV7-2 to TRBJ2-7; 9 bases are a match to TRBD1. Germline loops: CDR1 SGHTA, CDR2 FQGNSA. The J segment lost 3 bases and the V segment lost 3 bases, leaving 9 bases of the junction unmatched. This CDR3 is 16 amino acids long. CDR3 sequence: CASSFGQGTKYYEQYF. The CDR3 DNA is TGTGCCAGCAGCTTCGGACAGGGGACAAAATACTACGAGCAGTACTTC.

This chain joins TRBV7-9 and TRBJ1-1; D perhaps matches TRBD1 (6 bases). Germline assignment: CDR1 SEHNR and CDR2 FQNEAQ (reference sequence). The CDR3 runs to 14 residues. The V and J ends lost 3 bases and 4 bases respectively, with 12 bases between them. CDR3 residues: CASSFRGGLTEAFF. The DNA of the CDR3 is TGTGCCAGCAGCTTCCGGGGGGGGCTCACTGAAGCTTTCTTT.